The present TCR beta chain was sequenced within a study of T cell repertoires in cytomegalovirus infection. Overall study findings and caveats: CMV-specific HLA-C-restricted TCR beta clonotypes dominated the ex vivo response.

Turning to this clonotype: Its antigen is unidentified.

One entry per CDR3 protein, called by TCRdb with MiXCR from the reads. The sample contains 200,000 or so distinct CDR3 sequences, approximately 19% of which appear only once. V shed 3 bases and J shed 5 bases, with 20 bases lying between them. The germline V gene has CDR1 SGHRS and CDR2 YFSETQ. The CDR3 loop spans 16 amino acids. The specimen sequenced was PBMCs. This TCR was sampled from a human donor in good health (CMV status not recorded). Some clones in this sample may be carry-over from other donors' samples. The V call is TRBV5-1, the J call TRBJ1-1; D ambiguous. The CDR3 DNA sequence: TGCGCCAGCAGCTCCGGTCTCGGCCCAGGAATAACTGAAGCTTTCTTT. This sequence encodes CASSSGLGPGITEAFF. The full variable domain, its missing parts supplied by reference TRBV5-1 and TRBJ1-1, is KAGVTQTPRYLIKTRGQQVTLSCSPISGHRSVSWYQQTPGQGLQFLFEYFSETQRNKGNFPGRFSGRQFSNSRSEMNVSTLELGDSALYLCASSSGLGPGITEAFFGQGTRLTVV.